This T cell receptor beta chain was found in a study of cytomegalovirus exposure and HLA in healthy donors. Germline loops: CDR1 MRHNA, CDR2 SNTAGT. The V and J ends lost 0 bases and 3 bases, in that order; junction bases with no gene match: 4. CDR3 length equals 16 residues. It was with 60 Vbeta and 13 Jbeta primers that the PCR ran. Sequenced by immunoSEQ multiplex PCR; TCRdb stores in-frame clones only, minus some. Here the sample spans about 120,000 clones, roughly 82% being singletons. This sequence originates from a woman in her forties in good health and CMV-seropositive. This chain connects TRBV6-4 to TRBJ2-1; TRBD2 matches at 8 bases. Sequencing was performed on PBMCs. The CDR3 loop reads CASSDSGTSNYNEQFF. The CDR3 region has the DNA TGTGCCAGCAGTGACTCCGGGACTAGTAACTACAATGAGCAGTTCTTC.